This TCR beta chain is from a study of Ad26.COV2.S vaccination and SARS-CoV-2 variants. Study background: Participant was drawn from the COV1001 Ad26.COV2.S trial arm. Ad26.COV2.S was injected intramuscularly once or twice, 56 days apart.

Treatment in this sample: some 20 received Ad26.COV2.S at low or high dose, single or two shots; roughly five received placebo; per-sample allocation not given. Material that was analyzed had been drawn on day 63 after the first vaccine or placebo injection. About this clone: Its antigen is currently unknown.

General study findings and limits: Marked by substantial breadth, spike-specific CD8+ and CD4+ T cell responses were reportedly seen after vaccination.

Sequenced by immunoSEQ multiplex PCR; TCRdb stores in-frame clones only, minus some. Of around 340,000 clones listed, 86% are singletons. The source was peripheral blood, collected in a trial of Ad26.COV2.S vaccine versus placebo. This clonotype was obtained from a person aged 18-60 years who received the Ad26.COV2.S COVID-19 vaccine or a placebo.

The CDR3 here is CAWTPDSKNTEAFF. The CDR3, as DNA: TGTGCCTGGACACCGGACAGTAAGAACACTGAAGCTTTCTTT. This sequence joins TRBV30 and TRBJ1-1; D might be TRBD1 (6 bases). Trimming took 4 bases from V and 1 from J, leaving 13 bases between them. The CDR3 has 14 amino acids. From germline, CDR1 is GTSNPN and CDR2 SVGIG (reference sequence). Based on the CDR3 plus reference TRBV30 and TRBJ1-1, the full variable domain is SQTIHQWPATLVQPVGSPLSLECTVEGTSNPNLYWYRQAAGRGLQLLFYSVGIGQISSEVPQNLSASRPQDRQFILSSKKLLLSDSGFYLCAWTPDSKNTEAFFGQGTRLTVV.